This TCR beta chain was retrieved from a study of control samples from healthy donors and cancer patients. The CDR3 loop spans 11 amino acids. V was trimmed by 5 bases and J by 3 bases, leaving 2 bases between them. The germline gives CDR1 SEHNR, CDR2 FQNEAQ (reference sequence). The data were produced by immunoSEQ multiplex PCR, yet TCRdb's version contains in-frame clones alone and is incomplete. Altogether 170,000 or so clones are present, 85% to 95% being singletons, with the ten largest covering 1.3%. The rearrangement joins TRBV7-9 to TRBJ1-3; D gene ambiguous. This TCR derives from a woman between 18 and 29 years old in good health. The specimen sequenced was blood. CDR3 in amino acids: CASSHGNTIYF. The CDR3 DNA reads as TGTGCCAGCAGCCATGGAAACACCATATATTTT.